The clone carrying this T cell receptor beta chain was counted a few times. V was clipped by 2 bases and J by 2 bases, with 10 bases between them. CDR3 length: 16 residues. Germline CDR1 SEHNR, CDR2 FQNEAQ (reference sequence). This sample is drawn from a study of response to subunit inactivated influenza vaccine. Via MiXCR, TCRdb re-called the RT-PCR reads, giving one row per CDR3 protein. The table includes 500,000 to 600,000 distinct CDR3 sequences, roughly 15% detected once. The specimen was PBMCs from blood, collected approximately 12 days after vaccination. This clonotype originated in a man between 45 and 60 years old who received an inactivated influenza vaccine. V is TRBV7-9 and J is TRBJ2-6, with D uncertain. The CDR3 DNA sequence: TGTGCCAGCAGCTTATCTTGGTGGGCTGGGGCCAACGTCCTGACTTTC. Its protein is CASSLSWWAGANVLTF.